A selection of T cell receptor beta chains follows, all from one sample in a study of identical twins. TCRdb re-called the 5' RACE reads through MiXCR, storing one row per CDR3 protein. The table records 1.5 million or so distinct CDR3 sequences, around 29% of them present only once. Sequenced: cord blood. The origin of the receptors is a newborn girl in good health. Both conserved end residues are part of each CDR3. Fields, in order: V gene, D gene, J gene, CDR3 protein. The D gene is left open where the match is weak.

v_call: TRBV9
d_call: .
j_call: TRBJ1-5
cdr3_aa: CASSVEAGDQPQHF

v_call: TRBV27
d_call: TRBD1
j_call: TRBJ2-1
cdr3_aa: CASSLWPGQGRWTSYNEQFF

v_call: TRBV9
d_call: TRBD2
j_call: TRBJ2-5
cdr3_aa: CASSVALAGASQETQYF

v_call: TRBV2
d_call: .
j_call: TRBJ1-1
cdr3_aa: CASSVPGSRGDTEAFF

v_call: TRBV27
d_call: TRBD1
j_call: TRBJ1-4
cdr3_aa: CASSSTRGPEKLFF

v_call: TRBV12-3/TRBV12-4
d_call: .
j_call: TRBJ1-5
cdr3_aa: CASGDRGPPYNQPQHF

v_call: TRBV27
d_call: .
j_call: TRBJ1-6
cdr3_aa: CASSYSSGAYSPLHF

v_call: TRBV27
d_call: TRBD2
j_call: TRBJ2-7
cdr3_aa: CASSWGGNEQYF

v_call: TRBV10-3
d_call: .
j_call: TRBJ2-1
cdr3_aa: CAISEGGRTYNEQFF

v_call: TRBV20-1
d_call: .
j_call: TRBJ2-1
cdr3_aa: CSARRDLSNEQFF

v_call: TRBV6-5
d_call: .
j_call: TRBJ1-6
cdr3_aa: CASSYGIYNSPLHF

v_call: TRBV7-9
d_call: .
j_call: TRBJ1-1
cdr3_aa: CASSLPPRGPNTEAFF

v_call: TRBV5-1
d_call: TRBD2
j_call: TRBJ2-3
cdr3_aa: CASSPTSGGRTDTQYF

v_call: TRBV15
d_call: TRBD2
j_call: TRBJ2-1
cdr3_aa: CATSRDFGLAGENEQFF

v_call: TRBV18
d_call: .
j_call: TRBJ1-1
cdr3_aa: CASSPRPGPNTEAFF

v_call: TRBV20-1
d_call: .
j_call: TRBJ2-3
cdr3_aa: CSAPVDRVTDTQYF

v_call: TRBV3-1
d_call: .
j_call: TRBJ2-5
cdr3_aa: CASSQSVLDQETQYF

v_call: TRBV28
d_call: TRBD2
j_call: TRBJ2-1
cdr3_aa: CASSLMLAGNNEQFF

v_call: TRBV27
d_call: .
j_call: TRBJ2-3
cdr3_aa: CASSLSLRERGTDTQYF

v_call: TRBV6-6
d_call: .
j_call: TRBJ2-1
cdr3_aa: CASSYSNIGDEQFF

v_call: TRBV7-2
d_call: .
j_call: TRBJ2-3
cdr3_aa: CASSLRDFYTDTQYF

v_call: TRBV6-6
d_call: .
j_call: TRBJ1-2
cdr3_aa: CASSSGPRVHYGYTF

v_call: TRBV24-1
d_call: .
j_call: TRBJ1-1
cdr3_aa: CATSERPNTEAFF

v_call: TRBV3-1
d_call: .
j_call: TRBJ2-7
cdr3_aa: CASSQVVHEQYF

v_call: TRBV3-1
d_call: .
j_call: TRBJ1-1
cdr3_aa: CASSQMGTEAFF

v_call: TRBV20-1
d_call: TRBD2
j_call: TRBJ2-5
cdr3_aa: CSDATSGGNEQYF

v_call: TRBV12-3/TRBV12-4
d_call: .
j_call: TRBJ2-7
cdr3_aa: CASSPRSPVRNEQYF

v_call: TRBV27
d_call: .
j_call: TRBJ2-1
cdr3_aa: CASSWSGSANEQFF

v_call: TRBV27
d_call: .
j_call: TRBJ1-1
cdr3_aa: CASSLGRAAWGTEAFF

v_call: TRBV4-2
d_call: .
j_call: TRBJ2-1
cdr3_aa: CASSFFDGLMVNEQFF

v_call: TRBV11-2
d_call: .
j_call: TRBJ2-1
cdr3_aa: CASSSLREIKEQFF

v_call: TRBV7-2
d_call: TRBD1
j_call: TRBJ1-3
cdr3_aa: CASSPTGGSLGNTIYF

v_call: TRBV20-1
d_call: TRBD1
j_call: .
cdr3_aa: CSAPSGTGAPYEQYF

v_call: TRBV5-1
d_call: .
j_call: TRBJ2-1
cdr3_aa: CASSFQRRSQSDEQFF

v_call: TRBV20-1
d_call: .
j_call: TRBJ1-2
cdr3_aa: CSARDYGGTSNYGYTF

v_call: TRBV12-3/TRBV12-4
d_call: .
j_call: .
cdr3_aa: CASSAGLVYNEQYF

v_call: TRBV7-8
d_call: TRBD1
j_call: TRBJ1-4
cdr3_aa: CASSSVRWDRVLRTNEKLFF

v_call: TRBV25-1
d_call: TRBD2
j_call: TRBJ2-1
cdr3_aa: CASGSSGPTYNEQFF

v_call: TRBV20-1
d_call: TRBD1
j_call: TRBJ2-1
cdr3_aa: CSARGTERYEQFF

v_call: TRBV5-1
d_call: TRBD2
j_call: TRBJ2-7
cdr3_aa: CASRQLAGIHEQYF

v_call: TRBV10-3
d_call: TRBD2
j_call: .
cdr3_aa: CAISGTSYNEQYF

v_call: TRBV7-9
d_call: .
j_call: TRBJ2-5
cdr3_aa: CASSFDLDSQETQYF

v_call: TRBV12-3/TRBV12-4
d_call: TRBD1
j_call: TRBJ2-5
cdr3_aa: CASSYPGTGHQETLYF